Reported below is one TCR beta chain. Its antigen is unknown. The CDR3 has 12 amino acids. CDR1 and CDR2 (germline): SNHLY, FYNNEI. TCRdb reprocessed the 5' RACE reads; each CDR3 protein has one entry and no DNA is given. This table holds more than 110,000 distinct CDR3 sequences. The sample comes from a study of monozygotic twins with inflammatory bowel disease. Study-level findings and limits: No one strong IBD-associated signal or clonotype was supported. The authors note that differing immunosuppressive treatments may have added variability to patient repertoires. Among IBD patients, fewer clonotypes were shared with others than among healthy twins, especially with disease activity.

Blood samples measuring less than 3 ml were taken per donor. The sequencing sample was made of blood. The receptor comes from a human donor with ulcerative colitis or Crohn's disease, or a healthy co-twin of an affected twin (not recorded which). This sequence joins TRBV2 and TRBJ1-3. CDR3 amino acids: CASSERGNTIYF. Variable domain in full (rest from reference TRBV2 and TRBJ1-3): EPEVTQTPSHQVTQMGQEVILRCVPISNHLYFYWYRQILGQKVEFLVSFYNNEISEKSEIFDDQFSVERPDGSNFTLKIRSTKLEDSAMYFCASSERGNTIYFGEGSWLTVV.